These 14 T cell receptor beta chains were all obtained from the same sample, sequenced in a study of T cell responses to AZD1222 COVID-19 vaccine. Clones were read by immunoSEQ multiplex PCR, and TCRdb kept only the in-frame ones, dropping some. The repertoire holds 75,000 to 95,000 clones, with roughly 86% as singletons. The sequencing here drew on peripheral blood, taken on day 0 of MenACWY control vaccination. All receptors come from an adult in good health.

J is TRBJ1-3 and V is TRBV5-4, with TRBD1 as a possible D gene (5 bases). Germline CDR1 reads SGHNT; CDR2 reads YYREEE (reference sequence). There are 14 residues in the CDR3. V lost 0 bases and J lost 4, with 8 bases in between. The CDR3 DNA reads TGTGCCAGCAGCTTGGGGGGGGACGGAAACACCATATATTTT. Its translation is CASSLGGDGNTIYF.

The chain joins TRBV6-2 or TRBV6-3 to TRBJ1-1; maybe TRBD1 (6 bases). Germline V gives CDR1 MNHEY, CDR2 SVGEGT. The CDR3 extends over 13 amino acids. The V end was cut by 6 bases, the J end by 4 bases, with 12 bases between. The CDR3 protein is CASSTGFSTEAFF. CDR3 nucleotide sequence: TGTGCCAGCAGCACAGGGTTCAGCACTGAAGCTTTCTTT.

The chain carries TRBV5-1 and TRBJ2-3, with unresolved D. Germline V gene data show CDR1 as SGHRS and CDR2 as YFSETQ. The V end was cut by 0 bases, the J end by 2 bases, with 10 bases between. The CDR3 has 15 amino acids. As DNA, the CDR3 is TGCGCCAGCAGCTTGGGCTCTAGGCTCACAGATACGCAGTATTTT. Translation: CASSLGSRLTDTQYF.

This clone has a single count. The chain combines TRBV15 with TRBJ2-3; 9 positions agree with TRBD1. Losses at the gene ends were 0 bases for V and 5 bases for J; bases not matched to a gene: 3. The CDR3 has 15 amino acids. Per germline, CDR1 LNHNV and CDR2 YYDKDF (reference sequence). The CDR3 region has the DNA TGTGCCACCAGCAGAGAACAGGGGGCGTTAGATACGCAGTATTTT. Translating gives CATSREQGALDTQYF.

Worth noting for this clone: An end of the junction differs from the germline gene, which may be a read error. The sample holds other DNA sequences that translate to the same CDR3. CDR3 sequence (DNA): TGTGCCACCAGTGGGGCCCTCAGCACAGATACACAGTATTTT. This sequence encodes CATSGALSTDTQYF. This rearrangement joins TRBV24-1 to TRBJ2-3; D uncertain. Germline loops: CDR1 KGHDR, CDR2 SFDVKD. The CDR3 is 14 residues long.

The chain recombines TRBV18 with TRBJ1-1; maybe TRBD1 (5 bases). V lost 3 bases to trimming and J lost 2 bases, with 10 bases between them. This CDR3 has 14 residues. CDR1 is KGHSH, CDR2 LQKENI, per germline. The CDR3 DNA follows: TGTGCCAGCTCACCCAGACAGACCAACACTGAAGCTTTCTTT. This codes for CASSPRQTNTEAFF.

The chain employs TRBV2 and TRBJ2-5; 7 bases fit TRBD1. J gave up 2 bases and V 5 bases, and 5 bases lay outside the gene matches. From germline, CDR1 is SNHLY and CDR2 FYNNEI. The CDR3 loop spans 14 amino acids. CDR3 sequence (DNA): TGTGCCAGCAGTATTCAGGGACAGCAAGAGACCCAGTACTTC. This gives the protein CASSIQGQQETQYF.

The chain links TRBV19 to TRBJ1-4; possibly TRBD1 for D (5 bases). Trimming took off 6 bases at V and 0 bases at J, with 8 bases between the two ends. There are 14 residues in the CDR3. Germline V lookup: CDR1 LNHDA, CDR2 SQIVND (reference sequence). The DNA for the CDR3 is TGTGCCAGTAGCCGAGGGGCAACTAATGAAAAACTGTTTTTT. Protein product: CASSRGATNEKLFF. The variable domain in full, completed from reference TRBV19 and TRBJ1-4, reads DGGITQSPKYLFRKEGQNVTLSCEQNLNHDAMYWYRQDPGQGLRLIYYSQIVNDFQKGDIAEGYSVSREKKESFPLTVTSAQKNPTAFYLCASSRGATNEKLFFGSGTQLSVL.

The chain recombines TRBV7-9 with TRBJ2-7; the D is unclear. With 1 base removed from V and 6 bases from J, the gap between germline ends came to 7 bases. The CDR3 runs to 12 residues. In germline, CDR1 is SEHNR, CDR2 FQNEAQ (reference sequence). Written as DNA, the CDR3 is TGTGCCAGCAGCTTAGGCTTTGGCGAGCAGTACTTC. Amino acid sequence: CASSLGFGEQYF.

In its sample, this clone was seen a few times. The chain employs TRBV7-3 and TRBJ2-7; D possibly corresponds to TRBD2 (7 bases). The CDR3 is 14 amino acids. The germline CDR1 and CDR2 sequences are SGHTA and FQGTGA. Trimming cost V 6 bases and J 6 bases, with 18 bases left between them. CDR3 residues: CASRFLGGPREQYF. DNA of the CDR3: TGTGCCAGCAGGTTCCTCGGGGGGCCGCGCGAGCAGTACTTC.

The CDR3 protein is CASSFLTSGVGETQYF. The CDR3 DNA reads as TGCGCCAGCAGCTTTCTGACTAGCGGGGTAGGCGAGACCCAGTACTTC. V gene TRBV5-1 combines with J gene TRBJ2-5, with 11 nucleotides matching TRBD2. CDR1 SGHRS and CDR2 YFSETQ come from the germline V gene. J was trimmed by 5 bases and V by 2 bases; bases with no gene match: 8. This CDR3 is built from 16 residues. Together with reference TRBV5-1 and TRBJ2-5, the CDR3 gives the full variable domain: KAGVTQTPRYLIKTRGQQVTLSCSPISGHRSVSWYQQTPGQGLQFLFEYFSETQRNKGNFPGRFSGRQFSNSRSEMNVSTLELGDSALYLCASSFLTSGVGETQYFGPGTRLLVL.

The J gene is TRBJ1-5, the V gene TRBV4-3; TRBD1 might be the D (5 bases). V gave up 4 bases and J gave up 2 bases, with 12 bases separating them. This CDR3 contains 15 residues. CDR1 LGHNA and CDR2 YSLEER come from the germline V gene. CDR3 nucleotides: TGCGCCAGCAGCCTGGCCGGGGGACGCAATCAGCCCCAGCATTTT. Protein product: CASSLAGGRNQPQHF.

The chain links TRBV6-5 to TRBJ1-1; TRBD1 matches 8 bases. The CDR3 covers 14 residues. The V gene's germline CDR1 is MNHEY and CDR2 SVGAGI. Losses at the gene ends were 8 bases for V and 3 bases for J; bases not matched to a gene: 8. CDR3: CASSPGTGDTEAFF. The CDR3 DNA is TGTGCCAGCTCCCCCGGGACAGGTGACACTGAAGCTTTCTTT.

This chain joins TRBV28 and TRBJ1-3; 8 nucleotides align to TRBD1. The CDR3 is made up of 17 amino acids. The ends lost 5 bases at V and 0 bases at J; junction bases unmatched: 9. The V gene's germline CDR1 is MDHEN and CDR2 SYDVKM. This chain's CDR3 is CASSIITGTGSGNTIYF. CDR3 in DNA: TGTGCCAGCAGTATTATAACCGGGACAGGCTCTGGAAACACCATATATTTT.